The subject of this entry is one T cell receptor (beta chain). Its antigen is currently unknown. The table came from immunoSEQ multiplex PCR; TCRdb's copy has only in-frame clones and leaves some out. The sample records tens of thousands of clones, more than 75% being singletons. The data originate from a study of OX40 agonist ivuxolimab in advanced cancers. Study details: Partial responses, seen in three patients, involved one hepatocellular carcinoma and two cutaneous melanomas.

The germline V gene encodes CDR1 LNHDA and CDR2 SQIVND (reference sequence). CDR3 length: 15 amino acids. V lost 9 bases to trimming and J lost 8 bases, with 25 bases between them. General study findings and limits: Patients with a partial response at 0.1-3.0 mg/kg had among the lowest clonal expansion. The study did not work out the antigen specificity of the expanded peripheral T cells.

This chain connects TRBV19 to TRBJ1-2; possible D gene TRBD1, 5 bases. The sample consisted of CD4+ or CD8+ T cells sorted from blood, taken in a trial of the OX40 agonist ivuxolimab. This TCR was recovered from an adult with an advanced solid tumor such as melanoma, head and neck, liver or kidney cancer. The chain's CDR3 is CASRRPGPRIGGYTF. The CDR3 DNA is TGTGCCAGCCGGCGACCGGGACCGAGGATCGGGGGCTACACCTTC.